The clone carrying this TCR delta chain was counted between two and nine times. Its matching antigen is unknown. A far larger clone is just one base off, so this is likely a read error. The same CDR3 can be traced to other DNA sequences in this sample. TCRdb re-called the multiplex PCR reads through CATT. The table includes just over 800 delta-chain clones, roughly 1.5% detected once. The receptor sequences were amplified from genomic DNA of peripheral blood mononuclear cells. Germline CDR1 TSWWSYY, CDR2 QGS. V was clipped by 3 bases and J by 0 bases; unmatched bases: 26. The length of the CDR3 is 23 residues. The sample belongs to a study of gamma delta lymphoproliferative disorders and STAT genes. In the study overall: Gamma-chain libraries were built from at least 50 ng of genomic DNA with the LymphoTrack Dx TCRG Assay. For the delta chain, EuroClonality-NGS standard procedure was applied.

General study results and limits: Delta repertoires did not separate groups, but patient gamma repertoires clustered apart. Nearly all major patient gamma and delta clonotypes were public.

The gene calls are TRDV1 and TRDJ1, with TRDD3 matching over 9 bases. The TCR comes from a human donor in good health. Sequenced sample: blood. The DNA of the CDR3 is TGTGCTCTTGGGGATCCTCTTGTCTTCCTAGCCTGGGGGATCGGTTTGTACACCGATAAACTCATCTTT. It specifies CALGDPLVFLAWGIGLYTDKLIF.